These T cell receptor beta chains were read from a single sample in a study of T cell repertoires in cytomegalovirus infection. No antigens are known for them. Via MiXCR, TCRdb re-called the reads, giving one row per CDR3 protein. The table lists some 920,000 distinct CDR3 sequences, 31% of them singletons, with around an eighth in the top ten. The sample in question was cultured CD8+ T cells from PBMCs, obtained from culture after CMV antigen stimulation. These receptors were collected from a human donor in good health (CMV status not recorded). Some clones in this sample may be carry-over from other donors' samples. The CDR3 runs from the conserved cysteine through the conserved F or W. Each record gives: J gene, V gene, clone size, D gene, CDR3 DNA, CDR3 protein. A D gene is named only where the DNA matches it firmly. The size entry is marked missing in some rows and otherwise reads once, few, many or a size class.

>TRBJ1-1|TRBV6-2/TRBV6-3|few|.
TGTGCCAGCAGTTACTACGACACTGAAGCTTTCTTT
CASSYYDTEAFF
>TRBJ2-2|TRBV7-8|many|.
TGTGCCAGCAGCTTACGAACGACAGGCGCGGACACCGGGGAGCTGTTTTTT
CASSLRTTGADTGELFF
>TRBJ2-3|TRBV10-3|.|TRBD2
TGTGCCGGTTCGGGGGGAGGCACAGATACGCAGTATTTT
CAGSGGGTDTQYF
>TRBJ1-2|TRBV5-6|few|.
TGTGCCAGCAGAGGGCCTGGATTAAACTATGGCTACACCTTC
CASRGPGLNYGYTF
>TRBJ2-4|TRBV7-6|many|TRBD2
TGTGCCAGCAGCTTATGGCGGGGGACCTATCCATTGAACAAAAACATTCAGTACTTC
CASSLWRGTYPLNKNIQYF
>TRBJ2-1|TRBV19|.|TRBD2
TGTGCCAGCGGGGCGGGAGGGAATAAGCAGTTCTTC
CASGAGGNKQFF
>TRBJ2-2|TRBV10-3|.|.
TGTGCCATCCCTGCCGGGACCCTGAACACCGGGGAGCTGTTTTTT
CAIPAGTLNTGELFF
>TRBJ2-2|TRBV12-3/TRBV12-4|.|.
TGTGCCAGCAGTTTATTCAAGAACACCGGGGAGCTGTTTTTT
CASSLFKNTGELFF
>TRBJ2-3|TRBV14|few|.
TGTGCCAGCAGCCAAGTAGGGGGACGCGGAACAGATACGCAGTATTTT
CASSQVGGRGTDTQYF
>TRBJ2-5|TRBV9|.|TRBD2
TGTGCCAGCAGCCCAGGGACTAGCGGGTATCAAGAGACCCAGTACTTC
CASSPGTSGYQETQYF
>TRBJ2-5|TRBV12-3/TRBV12-4|many|TRBD2
TGTGCCAGCAGTTCCCTCACTAGCGGGGGGGCCGGAGAGACCCAGTACTTC
CASSSLTSGGAGETQYF
>TRBJ2-3|TRBV27|few|TRBD2
TGTGCCAGCAGTTTATCTAGCGGGGGCACCGCAGATACGCAGTATTTT
CASSLSSGGTADTQYF
>TRBJ1-3|TRBV7-2|.|TRBD1
TGTGCCAGCAGCTTAACAGCAGGGGGCTCTGGAAACACCATATATTTT
CASSLTAGGSGNTIYF
>TRBJ1-1|TRBV5-6|.|.
TGTGCCAGCAGCCTCCCAGGGGAAGAGGCTTGGAACACTGAAGCTTTCTTT
CASSLPGEEAWNTEAFF
>TRBJ1-3|TRBV14|few|.
TGTGCCAGCAGCCAAGACCCGGGGACGAACACCATATATTTT
CASSQDPGTNTIYF
>TRBJ2-2|TRBV7-2|many|.
TGTGCCAGCAGCCGATCGGGGTACACCGGGGAGCTGTTTTTT
CASSRSGYTGELFF
>TRBJ2-5|TRBV7-9|many|.
TGTGCCAGCAGCCCAAGTTTCCAACGGGAGACCCAGTACTTC
CASSPSFQRETQYF
>TRBJ2-3|TRBV5-1|few|TRBD1
TGCGCCAGCAGCCTCGGGACAGGGGGTGTTACAGATACGCAGTATTTT
CASSLGTGGVTDTQYF
>TRBJ1-5|TRBV6-2/TRBV6-3|.|TRBD1
TGTGCCAGCAGTTACGGGACAGGCTTCGGCAATCAGCCCCAGCATTTT
CASSYGTGFGNQPQHF
>TRBJ1-5|TRBV7-2|.|.
TGTGCCAGCAGCTGGCAGGGTCAGCCCCAGCATTTT
CASSWQGQPQHF
>TRBJ2-7|TRBV7-6|few|TRBD2
TGTGCCAGCAGCTTAGGAAGCGGGGGGGACTCCTACGAGCAGTACTTC
CASSLGSGGDSYEQYF
>TRBJ2-7|TRBV2|.|.
TGTGCCAGCACCGAGGGCCCAAGCGATTCCTACGAGCAGTACTTC
CASTEGPSDSYEQYF
>TRBJ1-5|TRBV6-5|.|.
TGTGCCAGCAGCGCAGGGCCAGCTCAGCCCCAGCATTTT
CASSAGPAQPQHF
>TRBJ1-1|TRBV7-9|.|.
TGTGCCAGCAGAGGGGACCTTGAAGCTTTCTTT
CASRGDLEAFF
>TRBJ2-3|TRBV23-1|few|.
TGCGCCAGCAGTGTGGAGGGACGAAACACAGATACGCAGTATTTT
CASSVEGRNTDTQYF
>TRBJ2-1|TRBV6-5|once|.
TGTGCCAGCAGTTACTCCGGCCTAGGACCCTACAATGAGCAGTTCTTC
CASSYSGLGPYNEQFF
>TRBJ2-5|TRBV4-1|.|.
TGCGCCAGCAGCCAAGTTCTGGGCAGGGTGGAGACCCAGTACTTC
CASSQVLGRVETQYF